Listed here are 24 T cell receptor beta chains from one sample, sequenced in a study of blood T cell repertoires in COVID-19. Method: immunoSEQ multiplex PCR; TCRdb's copy keeps in-frame clones and lacks some. The sample yields tens of thousands of clones, roughly 80% seen once. Material: peripheral blood. These receptors all come from a man aged 45-65 years with COVID-19, enrolled during active disease.

The genes are TRBV5-1 and TRBJ2-3; D not resolved. Trimming took 0 bases from V and 0 from J, leaving 23 bases between them. CDR1 is SGHRS and CDR2 is YFSETQ in the germline V gene. The CDR3 is 20 residues long. This CDR3 reads CASSLGTSQPTATSTDTQYF. The DNA of the CDR3 is TGCGCCAGCAGCTTGGGAACGTCACAGCCAACAGCTACTAGCACAGATACGCAGTATTTT.

This clone appeared a single time. V gene TRBV6-1 combines with J gene TRBJ1-2, with 7 nucleotides matching TRBD1. The junction had 8 bases not matched to a gene; V was cut back by 3 bases and J by 4 bases. Germline CDR1 is MNHNS and CDR2 is SASEGT. The CDR3 totals 15 residues. The CDR3 spells CASSEAVQGSYGYTF. In nucleotides, the CDR3 is TGTGCCAGCAGTGAGGCCGTACAGGGGTCCTATGGCTACACCTTC.

The CDR3 region has the DNA TGTGCCAGCAGCCAGGGACTAGCGGGGGAAGAGACCCAGTACTTC. Translation gives CASSQGLAGEETQYF. The rearrangement uses TRBV13 and TRBJ2-5; 14 nucleotides line up with TRBD2. J lost 3 bases, V lost 5 bases, and 2 bases had no gene match. This CDR3 region has 15 residues. Looked up from germline, CDR1 is PRHDT and CDR2 is FYEKMQ (reference sequence).

The chain carries TRBV10-2 and TRBJ1-6, with 8 positions matching TRBD1. With 3 bases clipped from V and 10 bases from J, the junction kept 2 bases outside the gene matches. The CDR3 length is 13 residues. Germline loops: CDR1 WSHSY, CDR2 SAAADI. The DNA of the CDR3 is TGCGCCAGCAGTGAACAGGGGGACTCACCCCTCCACTTT. Protein: CASSEQGDSPLHF.

The chain joins TRBV19 to TRBJ2-7, with 9 positions matching TRBD1. Germline V lookup: CDR1 LNHDA, CDR2 SQIVND (reference sequence). The CDR3 is 12 residues long. The J segment lost 6 bases and the V segment lost 9 bases, leaving 6 bases of the junction unmatched. The chain's CDR3 is CARAGQGSEQYF. Here the CDR3 DNA reads TGTGCCAGGGCAGGACAGGGGTCCGAGCAGTACTTC.

V is TRBV27 and J is TRBJ2-1; tentative D call: TRBD2 (6 bases). V was clipped by 7 bases and J by 1 base, with 20 bases between them. This CDR3 is built from 17 residues. CDR1 and CDR2 (germline): MNHEY, SMNVEV (reference sequence). CDR3 coding DNA: TGTGCCAGCATCCTGACCATGGGTAGCGGTTCCTACAATGAGCAGTTCTTC. This encodes CASILTMGSGSYNEQFF.

The chain uses TRBV6-4 and TRBJ2-1; D is perhaps TRBD2 (5 bases). Looked up from germline, CDR1 is MRHNA and CDR2 is SNTAGT. The CDR3 has 14 residues. V shed 4 bases and J shed 5 bases, with 12 bases lying between them. For the CDR3, the DNA is TGTGCCAGCAGTGTTAGAGCGGAGAACAATGAGCAGTTCTTC. It is translated as CASSVRAENNEQFF.

V and J are TRBV5-4 and TRBJ2-3, with D perhaps matching TRBD1 (6 bases). Germline V gives CDR1 SGHNT, CDR2 YYREEE (reference sequence). The length of the CDR3 is 15 residues. Trimming removed 5 bases at V and 1 base at J, with 14 bases between. The CDR3 sequence is CASRTTGFGTDTQYF. The CDR3 DNA sequence: TGTGCCAGCAGGACCACAGGGTTCGGCACAGATACGCAGTATTTT.

The V gene is TRBV5-6, the J gene TRBJ1-1; 7 bases map to TRBD1. V trimming: 1 base; J trimming: 0 bases; junction bases outside the gene matches: 0. CDR3 length: 14 amino acids. CDR1 is SGHDT and CDR2 is YYEEEE in the germline V gene. The CDR3 protein is CASSLTGVNTEAFF. DNA of the CDR3: TGTGCCAGCAGCTTGACAGGGGTGAACACTGAAGCTTTCTTT.

The V gene is TRBV6-1, the J gene TRBJ1-2, with D possibly being TRBD1 (6 bases). The germline V and J ends were trimmed by 0 bases and 4 bases, with 12 bases remaining between them. Germline CDR1 reads MNHNS; CDR2 reads SASEGT. The CDR3 spans 15 residues. The CDR3 sequence: CASSEAYAGVYGYTF. CDR3 in DNA: TGTGCCAGCAGTGAAGCCTATGCAGGGGTCTATGGCTACACCTTC.

This chain uses TRBV6-2 or TRBV6-3 with TRBJ1-2; maybe TRBD1 (6 bases). Germline V gives CDR1 MNHEY, CDR2 SVGEGT. Trimming removed 0 bases at V and 2 bases at J, with 10 bases between. The CDR3 has 15 amino acids. CDR3 bases: TGTGCCAGCAGTTACTCTGGACAGACGAACTATGGCTACACCTTC. Its translation: CASSYSGQTNYGYTF.

This chain links TRBV28 with TRBJ1-2; 7 bases are a match to TRBD1. After removal of 5 bases from V and 0 bases from J, the junction contained 6 bases not matched to a gene. The CDR3 length is 15 residues. Looked up from germline, CDR1 is MDHEN and CDR2 is SYDVKM. CDR3 nucleotides: TGTGCCAGCAGTCCAGAAGGGACAGCTAACTATGGCTACACCTTC. It codes for CASSPEGTANYGYTF.

The genes are TRBV6-2 or TRBV6-3 and TRBJ2-7; 8 positions match TRBD2. CDR3 length: 15 residues. Germline V gives CDR1 MNHEY, CDR2 SVGEGT. The V and J ends lost 4 bases and 2 bases, in that order; junction bases with no gene match: 7. The CDR3 loop is CASSSERGTPYEQYF. The CDR3 region has the DNA TGTGCCAGCAGTTCCGAGCGGGGGACCCCCTACGAGCAGTACTTC.

The rearrangement joins TRBV19 to TRBJ1-2; D ambiguous. The CDR3 runs to 16 residues. V lost 0 bases to trimming and J lost 5 bases, with 16 bases between them. Germline assignment: CDR1 LNHDA and CDR2 SQIVND (reference sequence). In DNA, the CDR3 is TGTGCCAGTAGTATAGACGGAAGCCCAGTGAGGTATGGCTACACCTTC. Translated: CASSIDGSPVRYGYTF.

The gene calls are TRBV6-1 and TRBJ2-7, with no clear D. The CDR3 totals 12 residues. Trimming took off 1 base at V and 9 bases at J, with 10 bases between the two ends. The germline gives CDR1 MNHNS, CDR2 SASEGT. Written as DNA, the CDR3 is TGTGCCAGCAGTGAAGTCGGTGGAGCGCAGTACTTC. Protein product: CASSEVGGAQYF.

A single count supports this clone. V gene TRBV5-1 combines with J gene TRBJ2-3; 7 bases match TRBD2. Germline CDR1 is SGHRS and CDR2 is YFSETQ. CDR3 length equals 14 residues. J lost 5 bases, V lost 0 bases, and 3 bases had no gene match. The CDR3 spells CASSLAREEDTQYF. The CDR3 nucleotides are TGCGCCAGCAGCTTGGCCCGGGAGGAAGATACGCAGTATTTT. The full variable domain, with the rest looked up from reference TRBV5-1 and TRBJ2-3, is KAGVTQTPRYLIKTRGQQVTLSCSPISGHRSVSWYQQTPGQGLQFLFEYFSETQRNKGNFPGRFSGRQFSNSRSEMNVSTLELGDSALYLCASSLAREEDTQYFGPGTRLTVL.

This chain connects TRBV10-3 to TRBJ1-5, with 11 bases matching TRBD1. The length of the CDR3 is 16 residues. CDR1 and CDR2 from the germline V gene are ENHRY and SYGVKD. Trimming at V came to 2 bases and at J to 4 bases, leaving 4 bases not matched to a gene. CDR3 residues: CAISERDRGSNQPQHF. The CDR3 DNA follows: TGTGCCATCAGTGAGAGGGACAGGGGGTCTAATCAGCCCCAGCATTTT.

The J gene is TRBJ2-3, the V gene TRBV11-3; 13 bases align to TRBD2. The CDR3 totals 18 residues. CDR1 and CDR2 from the germline V gene are SGHNT and YENEEA. V shed 4 bases and J 0 bases; nucleotides not matched to a gene: 7. The CDR3 DNA reads as TGTGCCAGCAGCTCGGGGACTAGCGGGGCTACTAGCACAGATACGCAGTATTTT. Its protein is CASSSGTSGATSTDTQYF.

The gene calls are TRBV5-1 and TRBJ1-5, with TRBD1 matching 8 bases. Germline CDR1 and CDR2: SGHRS and YFSETQ. The CDR3 spans 15 residues. Losses at the gene ends were 0 bases for V and 6 bases for J; bases not matched to a gene: 5. CDR3 DNA: TGCGCCAGCAGCTTGGGGACAGGGTTCGGTCAGCCCCAGCATTTT. Translating it yields CASSLGTGFGQPQHF. Looking up the rest from reference TRBV5-1 and TRBJ1-5 gives the full variable domain: KAGVTQTPRYLIKTRGQQVTLSCSPISGHRSVSWYQQTPGQGLQFLFEYFSETQRNKGNFPGRFSGRQFSNSRSEMNVSTLELGDSALYLCASSLGTGFGQPQHFGDGTRLSIL.

The chain couples TRBV29-1 to TRBJ1-2; D may be TRBD1 (6 bases). CDR3 size: 14 residues. CDR1 SQVTM and CDR2 ANQGSEA come from the germline V gene. V was cut by 6 bases and J by 8 bases, with 22 bases left in between. CDR3 DNA: TGCAGCGTCGGGAATACAGGGCCCTCGGAGGGCTACACCTTC. Its protein product is CSVGNTGPSEGYTF.

In its sample, this clone was seen a few times. J is TRBJ1-2 and V is TRBV7-2, with D possibly being TRBD1 (5 bases). Germline V gene sequence: CDR1 SGHTA, CDR2 FQGNSA. Trimming left V 4 bases short and J 8 bases short, with 17 bases between. This CDR3 is 14 amino acids long. This CDR3 is CASSYGTAGEGYTF. The CDR3 DNA reads TGTGCCAGCAGCTACGGGACGGCGGGAGAAGGCTACACCTTC. Full variable domain (outside the CDR3, taken from reference TRBV7-2 and TRBJ1-2): GAGVSQSPSNKVTEKGKDVELRCDPISGHTALYWYRQSLGQGLEFLIYFQGNSAPDKSGLPSDRFSAERTGGSVSTLTIQRTQQEDSAVYLCASSYGTAGEGYTFGSGTRLTVV.

The chain recombines TRBV24-1 with TRBJ2-6; TRBD2 matches at 8 bases. Per the germline V gene, CDR1 is KGHDR and CDR2 is SFDVKD. This CDR3 is 15 amino acids long. Trimming took 9 bases from V and 5 from J; bases not matched to a gene: 8. DNA for the CDR3: TGTGCCACCCGGGGCGGGGGGAAGAGGGCCAACGTCCTGACTTTC. The encoded protein is CATRGGGKRANVLTF.

The chain recombines TRBV2 with TRBJ2-7; a possible D gene is TRBD2 (6 bases). This CDR3 has 11 residues. The germline V gene encodes CDR1 SNHLY and CDR2 FYNNEI. The V and J ends lost 11 bases and 3 bases respectively, with 11 bases between them. The CDR3 DNA sequence: TGTGCCTGTGGGGACTTCTACGAGCAGTACTTC. It codes for CACGDFYEQYF. The full variable domain, rest sourced from reference TRBV2 and TRBJ2-7, is EPEVTQTPSHQVTQMGQEVILRCVPISNHLYFYWYRQILGQKVEFLVSFYNNEISEKSEIFDDQFSVERPDGSNFTLKIRSTKLEDSAMYFCACGDFYEQYFGPGTRLTVT.

The genes are TRBV19 and TRBJ2-1, with 7 bases aligning to TRBD2. Germline V gene data show CDR1 as LNHDA and CDR2 as SQIVND (reference sequence). The junction had 7 bases not matched to a gene; V was cut back by 1 base and J by 4 bases. The CDR3 totals 16 residues. CDR3 region: CASSIGLAEEYNEQFF. Here the CDR3 DNA reads TGTGCCAGTAGTATAGGGCTAGCGGAGGAATACAATGAGCAGTTCTTC.